A selection of T cell receptor beta chains follows, all from one sample in a study of cytomegalovirus exposure and HLA in healthy donors. The repertoire was sequenced with immunoSEQ multiplex PCR; TCRdb's copy has only in-frame clones and lacks some. The table lists 150,000 to 200,000 clones, about four fifths of them singletons. Input material: PBMCs. The source of these receptors is a boy aged 10-17 years in good health and CMV-seronegative. Both conserved end residues are part of each CDR3. The D gene is left open where the match is weak.

CDR3: CASSYDGGTDTQYF
D: -
V: TRBV6-5

CDR3: CASSLEGRGGYTF
D: -
V: TRBV5-1

CDR3: CTSSPSRTEKTEAFF
D: -
V: TRBV1

CDR3: CASRERETQYF
D: -
V: TRBV28

CDR3: CASSLGRTSGIDEQFF
D: TRBD2
V: TRBV5-5

CDR3: CASSVLEASGGNEQFF
D: TRBD2
V: TRBV9

CDR3: CASSLGPNEKLFF
D: -
V: TRBV7-9

CDR3: CASSHYAFGGVQTNEKLFF
D: -
V: TRBV28

CDR3: CASSLQTGRETQYF
D: -
V: TRBV7-6

CDR3: CASSIFGWLGRYTF
D: -
V: TRBV19

CDR3: CASREEGFDAFF
D: -
V: TRBV19

CDR3: CASSGLGGETQYF
D: -
V: TRBV7-9

CDR3: CASSSPLGQLNQPQHF
D: -
V: TRBV28

CDR3: CASSGTETNTEAFF
D: TRBD1
V: TRBV6-1

CDR3: CASSHMYKTGPSNQPQHF
D: -
V: TRBV6-4

CDR3: CAGGEWDREGSEAFF
D: TRBD1
V: TRBV5-6

CDR3: CASSDGTGQGPETQYF
D: TRBD1
V: TRBV6-1

CDR3: CASSVDPAGANVLTF
D: -
V: TRBV9

CDR3: CASSQVAQGSNQPQHF
D: -
V: TRBV4-2

CDR3: CASSDSGTQSSYEQYF
D: -
V: TRBV6-1

CDR3: CASSIAPKRQGQTEAFF
D: TRBD1
V: TRBV19

CDR3: CSATTSSEQFF
D: -
V: TRBV20-1

CDR3: CASSKQGAAQELPYF
D: TRBD1
V: TRBV6-6

CDR3: CAWGQDVYEQYF
D: -
V: TRBV30

CDR3: CASSLPPLSQGGNTEAFF
D: TRBD1
V: TRBV28

CDR3: CASKAGTVADTQYF
D: -
V: TRBV2